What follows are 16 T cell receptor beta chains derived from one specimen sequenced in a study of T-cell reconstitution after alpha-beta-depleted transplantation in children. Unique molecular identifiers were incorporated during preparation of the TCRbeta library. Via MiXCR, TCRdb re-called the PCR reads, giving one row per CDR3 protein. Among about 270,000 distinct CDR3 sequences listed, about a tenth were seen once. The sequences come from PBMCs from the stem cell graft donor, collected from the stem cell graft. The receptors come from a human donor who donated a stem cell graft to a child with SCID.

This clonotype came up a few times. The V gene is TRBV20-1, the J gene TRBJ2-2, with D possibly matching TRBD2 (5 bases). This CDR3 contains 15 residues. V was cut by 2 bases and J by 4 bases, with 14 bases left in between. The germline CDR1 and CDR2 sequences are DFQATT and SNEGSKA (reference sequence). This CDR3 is CSARRPLSATGELFF. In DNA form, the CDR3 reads TGCAGTGCTAGAAGGCCGCTTAGCGCCACCGGGGAGCTGTTTTTT.

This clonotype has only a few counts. The CDR3 spells CASSYSKRGAPETQYF. The CDR3 DNA reads TGTGCCAGCAGTTACTCGAAAAGGGGGGCCCCAGAGACCCAGTACTTC. The V call is TRBV6-5, the J call TRBJ2-5, with D tentatively TRBD1 or TRBD2 (6 bases each). CDR1 and CDR2 (germline): MNHEY, SVGAGI. V was shortened by 0 bases and J by 4 bases, with 15 bases between the two germline ends. The CDR3 extends over 16 amino acids.

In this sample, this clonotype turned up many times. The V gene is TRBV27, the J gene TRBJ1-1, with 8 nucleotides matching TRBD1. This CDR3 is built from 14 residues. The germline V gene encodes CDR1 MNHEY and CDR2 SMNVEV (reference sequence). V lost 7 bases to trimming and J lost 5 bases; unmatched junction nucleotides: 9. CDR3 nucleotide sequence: TGTGCCAGCACCCCGGACAGGGTTGGGACTGAAGCTTTCTTT. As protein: CASTPDRVGTEAFF.

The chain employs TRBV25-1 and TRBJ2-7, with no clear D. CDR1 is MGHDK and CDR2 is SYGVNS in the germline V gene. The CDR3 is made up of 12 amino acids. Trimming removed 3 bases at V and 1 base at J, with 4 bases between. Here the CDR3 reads CASSDHSYEQYF. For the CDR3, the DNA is TGTGCCAGCAGTGATCATTCCTACGAGCAGTACTTC.

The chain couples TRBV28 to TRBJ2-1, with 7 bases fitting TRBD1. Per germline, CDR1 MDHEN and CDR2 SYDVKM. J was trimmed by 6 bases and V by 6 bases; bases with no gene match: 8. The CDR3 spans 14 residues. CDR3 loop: CASSPGTELNEQFF. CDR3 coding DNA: TGTGCCAGCAGCCCCGGGACAGAGCTCAATGAGCAGTTCTTC.

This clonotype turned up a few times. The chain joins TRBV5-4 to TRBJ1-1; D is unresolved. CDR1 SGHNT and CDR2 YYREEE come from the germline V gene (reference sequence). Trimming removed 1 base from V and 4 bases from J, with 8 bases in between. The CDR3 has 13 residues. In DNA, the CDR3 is TGTGCCAGCAGCTTGTACTTAGGCACTGAAGCTTTCTTT. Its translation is CASSLYLGTEAFF.

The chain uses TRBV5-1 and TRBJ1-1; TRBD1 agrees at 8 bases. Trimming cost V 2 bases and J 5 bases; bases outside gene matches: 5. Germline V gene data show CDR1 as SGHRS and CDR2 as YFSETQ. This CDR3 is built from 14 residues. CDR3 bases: TGCGCCAGCAGCTTCGGGACAGGTTGGACTGAAGCTTTCTTT. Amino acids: CASSFGTGWTEAFF.

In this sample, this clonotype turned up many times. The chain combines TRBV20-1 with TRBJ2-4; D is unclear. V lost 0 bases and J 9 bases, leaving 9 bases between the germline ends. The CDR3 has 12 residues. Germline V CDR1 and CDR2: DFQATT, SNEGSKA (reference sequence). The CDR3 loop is CSARDGPVIQYF. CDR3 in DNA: TGCAGTGCTAGAGATGGTCCGGTCATTCAGTACTTC.

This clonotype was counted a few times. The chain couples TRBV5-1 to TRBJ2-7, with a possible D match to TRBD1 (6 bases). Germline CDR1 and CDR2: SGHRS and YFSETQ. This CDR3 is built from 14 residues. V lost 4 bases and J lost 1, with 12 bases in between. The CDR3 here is CASSTQGLSYEQYF. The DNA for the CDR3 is TGCGCCAGCAGCACCCAGGGGTTATCCTACGAGCAGTACTTC.

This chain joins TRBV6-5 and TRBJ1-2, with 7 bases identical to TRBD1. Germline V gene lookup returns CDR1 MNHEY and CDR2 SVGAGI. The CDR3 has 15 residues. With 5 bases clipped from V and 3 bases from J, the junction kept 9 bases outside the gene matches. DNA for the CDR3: TGTGCCAGCAGTCATACAGGGGTTTCTTACTATGGCTACACCTTC. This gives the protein CASSHTGVSYYGYTF.

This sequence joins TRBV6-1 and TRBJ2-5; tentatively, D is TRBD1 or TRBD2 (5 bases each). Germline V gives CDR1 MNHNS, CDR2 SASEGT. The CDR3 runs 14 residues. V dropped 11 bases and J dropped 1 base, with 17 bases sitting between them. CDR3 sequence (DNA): TGTGCCTCAAAAACCGGGGCCATCCAAGAGACCCAGTACTTC. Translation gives CASKTGAIQETQYF.

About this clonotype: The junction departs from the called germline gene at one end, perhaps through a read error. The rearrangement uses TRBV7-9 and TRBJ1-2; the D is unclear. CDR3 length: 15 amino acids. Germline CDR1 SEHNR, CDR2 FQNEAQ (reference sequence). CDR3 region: CASSPTDFVPGSAPF. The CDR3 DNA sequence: TGTGCCAGCAGCCCGACGGACTTTGTCCCCGGTAGTGCACCCTTC.

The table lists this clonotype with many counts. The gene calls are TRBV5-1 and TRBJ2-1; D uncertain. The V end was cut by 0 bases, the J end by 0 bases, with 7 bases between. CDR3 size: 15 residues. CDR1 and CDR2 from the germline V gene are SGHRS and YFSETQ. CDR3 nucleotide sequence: TGCGCCAGCAGCTTGGACATACGCTCCTACAATGAGCAGTTCTTC. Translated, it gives CASSLDIRSYNEQFF.

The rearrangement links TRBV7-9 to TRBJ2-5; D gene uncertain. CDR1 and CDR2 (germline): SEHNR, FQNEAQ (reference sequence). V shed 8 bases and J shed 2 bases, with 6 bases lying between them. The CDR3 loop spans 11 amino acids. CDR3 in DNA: TGTGCCAGCCGAGGACAAGAGACCCAGTACTTC. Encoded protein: CASRGQETQYF.

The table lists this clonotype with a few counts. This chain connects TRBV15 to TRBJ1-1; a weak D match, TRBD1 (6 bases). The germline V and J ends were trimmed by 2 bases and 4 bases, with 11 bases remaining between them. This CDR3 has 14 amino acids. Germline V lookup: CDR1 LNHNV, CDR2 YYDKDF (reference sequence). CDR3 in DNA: TGTGCCACCAGCAGACAGGGGAGTGTCACTGAAGCTTTCTTT. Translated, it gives CATSRQGSVTEAFF.

The CDR3 is CASSPREQETQYF. CDR3 nucleotides: TGTGCCAGCAGCCCCCGGGAACAAGAGACCCAGTACTTC. The V and J genes are TRBV7-7 and TRBJ2-5, with a possible D match to TRBD2 (5 bases). Germline lookup yields CDR1 SSHAT and CDR2 FNYEAQ (reference sequence). There are 13 residues in the CDR3. Trimming left V 5 bases short and J 2 bases short, with 9 bases between. Full variable domain (outside the CDR3, taken from reference TRBV7-7 and TRBJ2-5): GAGVSQSPRYKVTKRGQDVTLRCDPISSHATLYWYQQALGQGPEFLTYFNYEAQPDKSGLPSDRFSAERPEGSISTLTIQRTEQRDSAMYRCASSPREQETQYFGPGTRLLVL.